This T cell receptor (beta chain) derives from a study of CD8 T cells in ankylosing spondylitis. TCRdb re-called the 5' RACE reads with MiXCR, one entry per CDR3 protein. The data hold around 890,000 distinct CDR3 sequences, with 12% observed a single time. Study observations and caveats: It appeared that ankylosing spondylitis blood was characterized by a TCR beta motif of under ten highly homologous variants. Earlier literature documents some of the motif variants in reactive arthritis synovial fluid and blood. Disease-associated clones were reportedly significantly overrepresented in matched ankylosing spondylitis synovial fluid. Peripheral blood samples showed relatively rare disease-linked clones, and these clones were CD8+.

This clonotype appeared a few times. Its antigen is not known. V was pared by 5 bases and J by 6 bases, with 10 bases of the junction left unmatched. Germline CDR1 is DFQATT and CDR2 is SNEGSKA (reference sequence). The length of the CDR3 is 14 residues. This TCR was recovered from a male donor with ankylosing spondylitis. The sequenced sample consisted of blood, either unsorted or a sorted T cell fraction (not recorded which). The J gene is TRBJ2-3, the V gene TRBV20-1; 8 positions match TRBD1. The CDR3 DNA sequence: TGCAGTGCTCCTCGACAGGGGTCTACCGATACGCAGTATTTT. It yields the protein CSAPRQGSTDTQYF.